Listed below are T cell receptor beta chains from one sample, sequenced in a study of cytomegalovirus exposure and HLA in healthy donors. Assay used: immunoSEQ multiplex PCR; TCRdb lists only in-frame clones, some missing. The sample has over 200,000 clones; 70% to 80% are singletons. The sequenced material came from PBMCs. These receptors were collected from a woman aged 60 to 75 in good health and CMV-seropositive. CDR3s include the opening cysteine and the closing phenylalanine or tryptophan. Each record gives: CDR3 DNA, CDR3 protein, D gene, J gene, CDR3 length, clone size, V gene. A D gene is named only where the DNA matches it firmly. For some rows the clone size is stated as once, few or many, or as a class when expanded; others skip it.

DNA: TGTGCCTGGAGTCCCAGGAACACTGAAGCTTTCTTT
CDR3: CAWSPRNTEAFF
D: NA
J: TRBJ1-1
length: 12
size: NA
V: TRBV30

DNA: TGTGCCAGCAGCTTATGGGGGCGGACCGGGGAGCTGTTTTTT
CDR3: CASSLWGRTGELFF
D: NA
J: TRBJ2-2
length: 14
size: NA
V: TRBV5-4

DNA: TGTGCCAGCAGCTCCCGTGGGGGGGGGACCTTATACGAGCAGTACTTC
CDR3: CASSSRGGGTLYEQYF
D: TRBD2
J: TRBJ2-7
length: 16
size: few
V: TRBV7-8

DNA: TGTGCCAGCAGCCTGACTAGCGGGCCTTGGGATGAGCAGTTCTTC
CDR3: CASSLTSGPWDEQFF
D: TRBD2
J: TRBJ2-1
length: 15
size: NA
V: TRBV14

DNA: TGCGCCAGCAGCTTGGTGGCAGGGGTCAATCAGCCCCAGCATTTT
CDR3: CASSLVAGVNQPQHF
D: NA
J: TRBJ1-5
length: 15
size: NA
V: TRBV5-1

DNA: TGTGCCAGCAGTGAAGAGAGTGGTCCGCGCTATGGCTACACCTTC
CDR3: CASSEESGPRYGYTF
D: NA
J: TRBJ1-2
length: 15
size: once
V: TRBV2

DNA: TGTGCCAGCAGTGCGACCGGGACAGGGTTGCCCTACGAGCAGTACTTC
CDR3: CASSATGTGLPYEQYF
D: TRBD1
J: TRBJ2-7
length: 16
size: NA
V: TRBV27

DNA: TGTGCCAGCAGCGTCGAAACTAGCGGGAGAGATACGCAGTATTTT
CDR3: CASSVETSGRDTQYF
D: TRBD2
J: TRBJ2-3
length: 15
size: few
V: TRBV9

DNA: TGTGCCAGCAGCTTGGCCCGTTATCACGAGCAGTACTTC
CDR3: CASSLARYHEQYF
D: NA
J: TRBJ2-7
length: 13
size: NA
V: TRBV5-6

DNA: TGTGCCACCAGCACCGCACGACTAGCGGGGAGGTCAGAGACCCAGTACTTC
CDR3: CATSTARLAGRSETQYF
D: TRBD2
J: TRBJ2-5
length: 17
size: NA
V: TRBV15

DNA: TGTGCCAGCAGTTTGTGGTCGGGAGGGCAAACCTACGAGCAGTACTTC
CDR3: CASSLWSGGQTYEQYF
D: TRBD2
J: TRBJ2-7
length: 16
size: NA
V: TRBV28

DNA: TGTGCCAGCAGCTTTCAGGGTCAAGAGACCCAGTACTTC
CDR3: CASSFQGQETQYF
D: NA
J: TRBJ2-5
length: 13
size: NA
V: TRBV7-9

DNA: TGCGCCAGCAGCCAACCCCCTTCGAGCGGGAGCTACGAGCAGTACTTC
CDR3: CASSQPPSSGSYEQYF
D: TRBD2
J: TRBJ2-7
length: 16
size: NA
V: TRBV4-1

DNA: TGTGCCAGCCGGGGCCAAGAGACAGGGGCGAATGAAAAACTGTTTTTT
CDR3: CASRGQETGANEKLFF
D: TRBD1
J: TRBJ1-4
length: 16
size: NA
V: TRBV19

DNA: TGTGCCAGCAGATCATACTTGAACACTGAAGCTTTCTTT
CDR3: CASRSYLNTEAFF
D: NA
J: TRBJ1-1
length: 13
size: NA
V: TRBV27

DNA: TGTGCCATCAGTCTAGCGGCGGATGGCTACACCTTC
CDR3: CAISLAADGYTF
D: NA
J: TRBJ1-2
length: 12
size: NA
V: TRBV10-3

DNA: TGTGCCACCAGCAGAGATCGAAGTACAGGGGTATGGGGTACTGAAGCTTTCTTT
CDR3: CATSRDRSTGVWGTEAFF
D: TRBD1
J: TRBJ1-1
length: 18
size: NA
V: TRBV15

DNA: TGTGCCAGCAGCCAAGATCTCGGGAGGTTAACCTACAATGAGCAGTTCTTC
CDR3: CASSQDLGRLTYNEQFF
D: TRBD2
J: TRBJ2-1
length: 17
size: NA
V: TRBV14

DNA: TGTGCCAGCAGCTTAGGGGGGGACAATGAGCAGTTCTTC
CDR3: CASSLGGDNEQFF
D: NA
J: TRBJ2-1
length: 13
size: NA
V: TRBV11-2

DNA: TGTGCCAGCGGGGGGGGCGCAACTAATGAAAAACTGTTTTTT
CDR3: CASGGGATNEKLFF
D: NA
J: TRBJ1-4
length: 14
size: NA
V: TRBV6-1

DNA: TGTGCCAGCAGCGTAACCGCGGATACCTTAGCGCGGCCCCAGCATTTT
CDR3: CASSVTADTLARPQHF
D: NA
J: TRBJ1-5
length: 16
size: once
V: TRBV5-5

DNA: TGTGCCTGGAGCCTTGGTAGCGGGATCTACGAGCAGTACTTC
CDR3: CAWSLGSGIYEQYF
D: TRBD2
J: TRBJ2-7
length: 14
size: NA
V: TRBV30

DNA: TGTGCCAGCACCAAGACTAGCGGTCAAGAGACCCAGTACTTC
CDR3: CASTKTSGQETQYF
D: TRBD2
J: TRBJ2-5
length: 14
size: few
V: TRBV7-2

DNA: TGTGCCAGTAGTATGGTGAGCCAGGGTAGCTCCCCAGATACGCAGTATTTT
CDR3: CASSMVSQGSSPDTQYF
D: NA
J: TRBJ2-3
length: 17
size: NA
V: TRBV19

DNA: TGTGCCACCAGCAGCAACCCGGTCATGAACACTGAAGCTTTCTTT
CDR3: CATSSNPVMNTEAFF
D: NA
J: TRBJ1-1
length: 15
size: NA
V: TRBV15

DNA: TGCGCCAGCAGCCTAACCGGGACTAGCGGGCCCGGGGAGACCCAGTACTTC
CDR3: CASSLTGTSGPGETQYF
D: TRBD2
J: TRBJ2-5
length: 17
size: NA
V: TRBV5-1

DNA: TGTGCCAGCAGCCTTAAAACGTCCGGACAGGGGGAGGGATACAATGAGCAGTTCTTC
CDR3: CASSLKTSGQGEGYNEQFF
D: TRBD1
J: TRBJ2-1
length: 19
size: once
V: TRBV7-6

DNA: TGTGCCAGCAGCGTTGAGGGGGCCCCCTCCTACGAGCAGTACTTC
CDR3: CASSVEGAPSYEQYF
D: TRBD1
J: TRBJ2-7
length: 15
size: NA
V: TRBV9

DNA: TGTGCCAGCAGCTTAGATGGAGGGGCCCGTTGGGATACGCAGTATTTT
CDR3: CASSLDGGARWDTQYF
D: NA
J: TRBJ2-3
length: 16
size: NA
V: TRBV11-3

DNA: TGCAGCGTTGTACAGTCTGGAAACACCATATATTTT
CDR3: CSVVQSGNTIYF
D: NA
J: TRBJ1-3
length: 12
size: NA
V: TRBV29-1

DNA: TGTGCCAGCTCACCACTAGCAGGGGCCGAGGGACCCACTGAAGCTTTCTTT
CDR3: CASSPLAGAEGPTEAFF
D: NA
J: TRBJ1-1
length: 17
size: NA
V: TRBV18

DNA: TGTGCCAGCAGTTACCAACCCTCCCAGCGGGCCCCTGAGTTCTTC
CDR3: CASSYQPSQRAPEFF
D: NA
J: TRBJ2-1
length: 15
size: NA
V: TRBV27

DNA: TGCGCCAGCAGCTTGCGCCCACAGCCCGGAAGCACAGATACGCAGTATTTT
CDR3: CASSLRPQPGSTDTQYF
D: NA
J: TRBJ2-3
length: 17
size: NA
V: TRBV5-1

DNA: TGTGCCAGCAGTACGGACAGGGGTCATGAAAAACTGTTTTTT
CDR3: CASSTDRGHEKLFF
D: TRBD1
J: TRBJ1-4
length: 14
size: NA
V: TRBV6-5

DNA: TGCAGCTTTTCTCCCGCCTCGAGGGCCGCTGGCTACACCTTC
CDR3: CSFSPASRAAGYTF
D: NA
J: TRBJ1-2
length: 14
size: NA
V: TRBV29-1

DNA: TGCGCCAGCAGCTTTAGCGGGAGTGGTACCTACGAGCAGTACTTC
CDR3: CASSFSGSGTYEQYF
D: TRBD2
J: TRBJ2-7
length: 15
size: few
V: TRBV5-1

DNA: TGTGCCAGCACCCTTATGAAGGGGCTTGGAGCGGGTGGCTACACCTTC
CDR3: CASTLMKGLGAGGYTF
D: NA
J: TRBJ1-2
length: 16
size: NA
V: TRBV7-2

DNA: TGTGCCAGCAGCCTTACAGGGAACACTGAAGCTTTCTTT
CDR3: CASSLTGNTEAFF
D: NA
J: TRBJ1-1
length: 13
size: NA
V: TRBV5-5

DNA: TGCGCCAGCACCCCTCAGGGACAGGGTAACTATGGCTACACCTTC
CDR3: CASTPQGQGNYGYTF
D: TRBD1
J: TRBJ1-2
length: 15
size: NA
V: TRBV5-1

DNA: TGCGCCAGCAGCGTCTCCCAGGGGGAAAACTATGGCTACACCTTC
CDR3: CASSVSQGENYGYTF
D: TRBD1
J: TRBJ1-2
length: 15
size: NA
V: TRBV4-1

DNA: TGTGCCAGCTCTCAAGCGGGCCTCGGGGGGAACACTGAAGCTTTCTTT
CDR3: CASSQAGLGGNTEAFF
D: NA
J: TRBJ1-1
length: 16
size: NA
V: TRBV28

DNA: TGTGCCAGCAGATCCCTATTCTCTGGAAACACCATATATTTT
CDR3: CASRSLFSGNTIYF
D: NA
J: TRBJ1-3
length: 14
size: few
V: TRBV13

DNA: TGTGCCAGCACGCAGGGTAGTACAGATACGCAGTATTTT
CDR3: CASTQGSTDTQYF
D: NA
J: TRBJ2-3
length: 13
size: few
V: TRBV27

DNA: TGTGCCACCAGCAGGCCGACAGGGATGAGAGGGGCCAACGTCCTGACTTTC
CDR3: CATSRPTGMRGANVLTF
D: TRBD1
J: TRBJ2-6
length: 17
size: NA
V: TRBV15

DNA: TGTGCCACTATATTGGAGGGTTACACTGAAGCTTTCTTT
CDR3: CATILEGYTEAFF
D: NA
J: TRBJ1-1
length: 13
size: NA
V: TRBV19

DNA: TGTGCCAGCAGTCCCAACTTGGCCCCAACGAACAAGGGGGGCTACACCTTC
CDR3: CASSPNLAPTNKGGYTF
D: NA
J: TRBJ1-2
length: 17
size: NA
V: TRBV7-2

DNA: TGTGCCAGCAGTAGAGTGACAGGGGTCTACGAGCAGTACTTC
CDR3: CASSRVTGVYEQYF
D: TRBD1
J: TRBJ2-7
length: 14
size: NA
V: TRBV25-1

DNA: TGTGCCAGCAGCGTAACCGGGACTAGCGAGACCCAGTACTTC
CDR3: CASSVTGTSETQYF
D: TRBD2
J: TRBJ2-5
length: 14
size: NA
V: TRBV9

DNA: TGTGCCAGCTCCGGGACAGGGGCACCTGAAGCTTTCTTT
CDR3: CASSGTGAPEAFF
D: TRBD1
J: TRBJ1-1
length: 13
size: few
V: TRBV2

DNA: TGTGCCAGCAGCACACAGGGGTACACCGGGGAGCTGTTTTTT
CDR3: CASSTQGYTGELFF
D: TRBD1
J: TRBJ2-2
length: 14
size: NA
V: TRBV28

DNA: TGTGCCAGCAGCTTGGAGGGGATCAATCAGCCCCAGCATTTT
CDR3: CASSLEGINQPQHF
D: NA
J: TRBJ1-5
length: 14
size: NA
V: TRBV5-6

DNA: TGTGCCAGCAGCTGGGGCGGGGGCTCCTACACCGGGGAGCTGTTTTTT
CDR3: CASSWGGGSYTGELFF
D: NA
J: TRBJ2-2
length: 16
size: NA
V: TRBV5-5

DNA: TGTGCCAGCGAAAGCCCGGACAGGGGGCGTTATGGCTACACCTTC
CDR3: CASESPDRGRYGYTF
D: TRBD1
J: TRBJ1-2
length: 15
size: few
V: TRBV6-1

DNA: TGTGCCAGCAGTTTAGGACAGGGCGACTATGGCTACACCTTC
CDR3: CASSLGQGDYGYTF
D: TRBD1
J: TRBJ1-2
length: 14
size: few
V: TRBV28

DNA: TGTGCCAGCAGCTCGGTTTCTAATACGCAGTATTTT
CDR3: CASSSVSNTQYF
D: NA
J: TRBJ2-3
length: 12
size: NA
V: TRBV7-9